The clone carrying this T cell receptor beta chain came up a few times. Its specificity is unknown. The primer mix had 60 Vbeta and 13 Jbeta primers. Here immunoSEQ multiplex PCR was the method, and the copy in TCRdb shows in-frame clones only, minus some. The sample yields about 73,000 clones, under 80% seen once. Germline CDR1 reads SGHRS; CDR2 reads YFSETQ. Losses at the gene ends were 5 bases for V and 2 bases for J; bases not matched to a gene: 3. The CDR3 contains 14 residues. The sample originates from a study of cytomegalovirus exposure and HLA in healthy donors. General study points: Available immune exposure information covered CMV serostatus only. Later work found that TCR association rates differed between HLA loci; DRB1 had the most and HLA-C the fewest.

The sample was PBMCs. The sequence came from a woman in her forties or fifties in good health and CMV-seropositive. The chain has TRBV5-1 and TRBJ1-4; the match to TRBD1 covers 7 bases. CDR3 amino acids: CASRQGITNEKLFF. DNA of the CDR3: TGCGCCAGCAGACAGGGGATCACTAATGAAAAACTGTTTTTT. The whole variable domain, remainder taken from reference TRBV5-1 and TRBJ1-4, is KAGVTQTPRYLIKTRGQQVTLSCSPISGHRSVSWYQQTPGQGLQFLFEYFSETQRNKGNFPGRFSGRQFSNSRSEMNVSTLELGDSALYLCASRQGITNEKLFFGSGTQLSVL.